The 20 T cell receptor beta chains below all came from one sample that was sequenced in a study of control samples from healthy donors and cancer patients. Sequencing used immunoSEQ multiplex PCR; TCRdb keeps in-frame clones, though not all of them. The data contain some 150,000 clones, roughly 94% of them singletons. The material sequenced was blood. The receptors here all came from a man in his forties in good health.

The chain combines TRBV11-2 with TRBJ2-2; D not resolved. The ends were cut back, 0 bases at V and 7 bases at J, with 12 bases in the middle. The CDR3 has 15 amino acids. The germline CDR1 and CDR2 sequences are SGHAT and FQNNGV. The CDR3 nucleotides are TGTGCCAGCAGCTTAGATCGTGGGGTGGGCGGGGAGCTGTTTTTT. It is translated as CASSLDRGVGGELFF.

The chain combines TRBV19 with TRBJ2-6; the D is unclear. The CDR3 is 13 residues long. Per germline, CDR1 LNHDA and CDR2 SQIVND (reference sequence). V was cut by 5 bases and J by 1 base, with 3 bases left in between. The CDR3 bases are TGTGCCAGTAGTGAGTCTGGGGCCAACGTCCTGACTTTC. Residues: CASSESGANVLTF. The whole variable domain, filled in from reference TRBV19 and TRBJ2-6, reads DGGITQSPKYLFRKEGQNVTLSCEQNLNHDAMYWYRQDPGQGLRLIYYSQIVNDFQKGDIAEGYSVSREKKESFPLTVTSAQKNPTAFYLCASSESGANVLTFGAGSRLTVL.

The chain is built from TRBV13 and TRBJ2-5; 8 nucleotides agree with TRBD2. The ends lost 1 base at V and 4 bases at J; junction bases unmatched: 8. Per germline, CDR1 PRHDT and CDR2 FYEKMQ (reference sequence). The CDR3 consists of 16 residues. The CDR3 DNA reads TGTGCCAGCAGCTTAGTGACGGGGGGGAGTGGAGAGACCCAGTACTTC. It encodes CASSLVTGGSGETQYF.

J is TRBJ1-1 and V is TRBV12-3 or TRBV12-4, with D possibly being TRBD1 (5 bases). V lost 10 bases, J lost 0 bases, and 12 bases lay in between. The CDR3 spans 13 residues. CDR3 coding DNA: TGTGCCACCTGCGGACACCTGAACACTGAAGCTTTCTTT. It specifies CATCGHLNTEAFF.

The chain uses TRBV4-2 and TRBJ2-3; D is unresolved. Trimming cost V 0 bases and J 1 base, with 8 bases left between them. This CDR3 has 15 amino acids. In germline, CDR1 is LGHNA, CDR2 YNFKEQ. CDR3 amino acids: CASSQDGSGTDTQYF. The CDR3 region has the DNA TGTGCCAGCAGCCAAGATGGAAGCGGCACAGATACGCAGTATTTT.

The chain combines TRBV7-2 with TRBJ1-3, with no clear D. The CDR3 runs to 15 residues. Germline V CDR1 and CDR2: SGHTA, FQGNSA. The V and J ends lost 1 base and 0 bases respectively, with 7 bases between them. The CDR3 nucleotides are TGTGCCAGCAGCTTAGTTGTGTCCTCTGGAAACACCATATATTTT. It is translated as CASSLVVSSGNTIYF.

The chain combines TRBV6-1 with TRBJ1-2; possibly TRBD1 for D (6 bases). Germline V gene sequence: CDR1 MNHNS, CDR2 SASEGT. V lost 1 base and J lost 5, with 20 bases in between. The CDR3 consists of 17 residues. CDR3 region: CASSEGVIGGRGYGYTF. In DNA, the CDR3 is TGTGCCAGCAGTGAAGGTGTTATAGGGGGGCGAGGGTATGGCTACACCTTC.

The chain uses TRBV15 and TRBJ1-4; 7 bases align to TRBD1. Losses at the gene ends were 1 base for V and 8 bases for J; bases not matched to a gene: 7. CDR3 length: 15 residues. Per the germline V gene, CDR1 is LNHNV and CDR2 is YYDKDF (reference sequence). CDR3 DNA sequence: TGTGCCACCAGCAGAGTTCGACAGGGAGACGAAAAACTGTTTTTT. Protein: CATSRVRQGDEKLFF.

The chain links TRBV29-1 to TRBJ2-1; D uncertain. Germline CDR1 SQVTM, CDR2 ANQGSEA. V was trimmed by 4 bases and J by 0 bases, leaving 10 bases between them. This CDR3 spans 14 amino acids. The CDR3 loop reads CSVGSTGSYNEQFF. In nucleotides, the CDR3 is TGCAGCGTTGGATCCACCGGCTCCTACAATGAGCAGTTCTTC.

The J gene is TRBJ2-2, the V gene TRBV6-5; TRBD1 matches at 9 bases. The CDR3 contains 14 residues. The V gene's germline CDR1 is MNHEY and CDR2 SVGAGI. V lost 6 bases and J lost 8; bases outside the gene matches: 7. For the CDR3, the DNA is TGTGCCAGCAGCGTTAACAGGGGGCAAGGGGAGCTGTTTTTT. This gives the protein CASSVNRGQGELFF.

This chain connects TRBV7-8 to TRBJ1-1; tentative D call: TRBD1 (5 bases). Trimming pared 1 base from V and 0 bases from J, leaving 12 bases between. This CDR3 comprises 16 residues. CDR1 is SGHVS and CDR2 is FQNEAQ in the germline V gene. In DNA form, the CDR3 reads TGTGCCAGCAGCTTAGGGGGAGGGGCACTGAACACTGAAGCTTTCTTT. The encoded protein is CASSLGGGALNTEAFF.

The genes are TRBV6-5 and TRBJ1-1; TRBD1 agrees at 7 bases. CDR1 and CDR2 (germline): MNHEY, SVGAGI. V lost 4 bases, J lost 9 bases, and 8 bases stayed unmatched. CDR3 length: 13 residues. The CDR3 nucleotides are TGTGCCAGCAGTTCCAAAGGGGGCCTTCAAGCTTTCTTT. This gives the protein CASSSKGGLQAFF.

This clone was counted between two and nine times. For the CDR3, the DNA is TGCGCCAGCAGCCAAGATCAGGGACTAACCCTTAACTATGGCTACACCTTC. This gives the protein CASSQDQGLTLNYGYTF. The V call is TRBV4-1, the J call TRBJ1-2, with a tentative D call TRBD1 (5 bases). V gave up 0 bases and J gave up 1 base, with 15 bases separating them. CDR3 length: 17 residues. Germline V gene lookup returns CDR1 MGHRA and CDR2 YSYEKL.

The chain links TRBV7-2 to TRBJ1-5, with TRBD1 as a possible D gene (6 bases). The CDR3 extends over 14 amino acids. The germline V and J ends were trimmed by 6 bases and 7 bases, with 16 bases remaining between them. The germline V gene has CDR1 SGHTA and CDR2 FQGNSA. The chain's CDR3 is CASSSRGAEQPQHF. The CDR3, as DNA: TGTGCCAGCAGTTCCCGGGGGGCGGAACAGCCCCAGCATTTT.

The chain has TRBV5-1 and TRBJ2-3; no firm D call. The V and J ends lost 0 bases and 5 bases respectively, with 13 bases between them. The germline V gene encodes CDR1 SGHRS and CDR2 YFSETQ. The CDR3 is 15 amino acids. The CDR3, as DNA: TGCGCCAGCAGCTTGGCGGCAGATCGAGGAGATACGCAGTATTTT. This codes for CASSLAADRGDTQYF.

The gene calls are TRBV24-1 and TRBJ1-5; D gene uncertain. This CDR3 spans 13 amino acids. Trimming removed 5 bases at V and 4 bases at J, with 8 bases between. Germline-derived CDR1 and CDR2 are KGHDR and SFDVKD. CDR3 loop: CATSAGPNQPQHF. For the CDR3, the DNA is TGTGCCACCAGTGCAGGACCTAATCAGCCCCAGCATTTT.

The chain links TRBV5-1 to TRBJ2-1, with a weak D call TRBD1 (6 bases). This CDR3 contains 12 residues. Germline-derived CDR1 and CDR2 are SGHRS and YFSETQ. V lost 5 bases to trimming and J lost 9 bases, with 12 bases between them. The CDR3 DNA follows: TGCGCCAGCAGTGGTTTGGGGGCTGAGCAGTTCTTC. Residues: CASSGLGAEQFF.

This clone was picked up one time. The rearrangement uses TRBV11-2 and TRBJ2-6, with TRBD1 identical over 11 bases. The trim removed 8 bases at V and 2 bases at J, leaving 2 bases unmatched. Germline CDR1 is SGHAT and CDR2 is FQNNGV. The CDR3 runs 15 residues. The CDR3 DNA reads TGTGCCAGCGGGGGACAGGGGGCTGGGGCCAACGTCCTGACTTTC. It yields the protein CASGGQGAGANVLTF.

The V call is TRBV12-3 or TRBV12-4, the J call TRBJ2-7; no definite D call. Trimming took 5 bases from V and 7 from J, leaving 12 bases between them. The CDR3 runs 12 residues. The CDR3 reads CASSPRLREQYF. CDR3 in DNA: TGTGCCAGCAGTCCGCGGCTCCGGGAGCAGTACTTC.

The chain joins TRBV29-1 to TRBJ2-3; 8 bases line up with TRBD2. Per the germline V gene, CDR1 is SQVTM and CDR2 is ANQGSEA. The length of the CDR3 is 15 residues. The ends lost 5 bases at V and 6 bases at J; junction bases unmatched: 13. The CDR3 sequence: CSVNGREVAVDTQYF. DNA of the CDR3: TGCAGCGTTAATGGGCGGGAGGTAGCGGTGGATACGCAGTATTTT.